This T cell receptor beta chain was identified during a study of blood T cells in healthy people across ages. Notes on the study in general: Among T cells, TCR beta diversity per million cells dropped roughly linearly as age rose.

The CDR3 covers 13 residues. Trimming stripped 6 bases from V and 4 bases from J, with 10 bases between. This clonotype was recorded a few times. Its target is unknown. Through a sample-barcoded 5' primer and a J-beta primer mix, a second PCR was run for roughly 7 to 12 cycles. TCRdb itself ran the 5' RACE reads through MiXCR, one entry per CDR3 protein. The top ten clones hold roughly 8% of a sample with some 1.7 million distinct CDR3 sequences, about 30% of them seen once. This clonotype was obtained from a woman in her thirties in good health. Sequences were obtained from blood. V gene TRBV12-3 or TRBV12-4 combines with J gene TRBJ1-5; the D is unclear. CDR3 bases: TGTGCCAGCAGATCTGCAGGAAATCAGCCCCAGCATTTT. Its translation: CASRSAGNQPQHF.